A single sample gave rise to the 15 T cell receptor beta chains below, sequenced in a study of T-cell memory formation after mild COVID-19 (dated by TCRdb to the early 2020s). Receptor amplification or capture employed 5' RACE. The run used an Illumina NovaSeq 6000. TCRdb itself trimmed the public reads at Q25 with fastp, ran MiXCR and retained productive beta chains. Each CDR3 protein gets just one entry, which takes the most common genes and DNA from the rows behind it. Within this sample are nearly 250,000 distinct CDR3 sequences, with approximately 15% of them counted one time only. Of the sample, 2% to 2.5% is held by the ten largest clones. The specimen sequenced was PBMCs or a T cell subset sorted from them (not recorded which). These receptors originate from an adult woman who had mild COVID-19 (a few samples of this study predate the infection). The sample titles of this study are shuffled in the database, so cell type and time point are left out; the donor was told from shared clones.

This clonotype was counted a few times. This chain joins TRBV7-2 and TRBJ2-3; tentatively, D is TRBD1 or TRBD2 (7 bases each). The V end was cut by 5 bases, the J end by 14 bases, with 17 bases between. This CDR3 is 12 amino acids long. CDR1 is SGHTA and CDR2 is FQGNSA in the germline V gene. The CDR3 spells CASSPQGGPPYF. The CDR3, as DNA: TGTGCCAGCAGCCCCCAGGGGGGGCCACCGTATTTT.

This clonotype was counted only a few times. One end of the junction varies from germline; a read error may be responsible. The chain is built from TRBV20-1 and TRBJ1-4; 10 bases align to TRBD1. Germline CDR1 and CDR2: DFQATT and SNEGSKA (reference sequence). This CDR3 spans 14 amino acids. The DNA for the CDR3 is TGCAGTGCTCGAGACAGGGGGCCTAATGAAAAACTGTTTTTT. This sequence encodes CSARDRGPNEKLFF.

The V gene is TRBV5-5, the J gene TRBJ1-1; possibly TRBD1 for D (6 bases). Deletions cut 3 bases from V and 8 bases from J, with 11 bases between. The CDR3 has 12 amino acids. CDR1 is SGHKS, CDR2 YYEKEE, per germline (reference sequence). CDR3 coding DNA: TGTGCCAGCAGCTCCGGACAGCTCGAAGCTTTCTTT. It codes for CASSSGQLEAFF. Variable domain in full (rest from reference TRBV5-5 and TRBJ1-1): DAGVTQSPTHLIKTRGQQVTLRCSPISGHKSVSWYQQVLGQGPQFIFQYYEKEERGRGNFPDRFSARQFPNYSSELNVNALLLGDSALYLCASSSGQLEAFFGQGTRLTVV.

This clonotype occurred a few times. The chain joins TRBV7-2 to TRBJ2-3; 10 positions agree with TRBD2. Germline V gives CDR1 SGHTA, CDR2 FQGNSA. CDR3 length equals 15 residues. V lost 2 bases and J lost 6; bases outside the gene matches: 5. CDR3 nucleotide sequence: TGTGCCAGCAGCTTAACTAGCGGGATACCCGATACGCAGTATTTT. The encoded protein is CASSLTSGIPDTQYF.

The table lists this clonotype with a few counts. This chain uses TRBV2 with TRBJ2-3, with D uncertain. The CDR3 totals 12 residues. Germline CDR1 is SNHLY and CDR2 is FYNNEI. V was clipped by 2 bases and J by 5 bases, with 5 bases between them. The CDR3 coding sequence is TGTGCCAGCAGTGAAATGGAAGATACGCAGTATTTT. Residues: CASSEMEDTQYF.

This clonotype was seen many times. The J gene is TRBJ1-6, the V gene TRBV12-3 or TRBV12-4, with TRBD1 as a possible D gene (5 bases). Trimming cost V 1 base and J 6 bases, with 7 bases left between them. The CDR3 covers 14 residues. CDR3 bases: TGTGCCAGCAGTTTAGGGGGCAGTAATTCACCCCTCCACTTT. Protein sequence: CASSLGGSNSPLHF.

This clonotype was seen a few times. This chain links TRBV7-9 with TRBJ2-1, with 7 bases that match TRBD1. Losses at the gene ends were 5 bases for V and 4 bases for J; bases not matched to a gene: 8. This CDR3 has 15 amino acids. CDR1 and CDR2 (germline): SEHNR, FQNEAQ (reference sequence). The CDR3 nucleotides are TGTGCCAGCAGCCTCCAGGGGGTAGAATACAATGAGCAGTTCTTC. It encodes CASSLQGVEYNEQFF.

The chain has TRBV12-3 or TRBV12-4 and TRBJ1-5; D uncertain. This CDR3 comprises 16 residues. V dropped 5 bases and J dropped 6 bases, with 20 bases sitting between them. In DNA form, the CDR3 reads TGTGCCAGCAGTCCTGGCGGAGCAACTTATGTTCAGCCCCAGCATTTT. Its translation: CASSPGGATYVQPQHF.

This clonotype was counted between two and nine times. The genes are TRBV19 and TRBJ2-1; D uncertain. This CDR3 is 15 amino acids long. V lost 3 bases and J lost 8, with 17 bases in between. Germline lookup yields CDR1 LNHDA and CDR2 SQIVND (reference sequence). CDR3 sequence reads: CASSISASHRHEQFF. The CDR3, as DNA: TGTGCCAGTAGTATTTCCGCTTCGCATCGTCATGAGCAGTTCTTC.

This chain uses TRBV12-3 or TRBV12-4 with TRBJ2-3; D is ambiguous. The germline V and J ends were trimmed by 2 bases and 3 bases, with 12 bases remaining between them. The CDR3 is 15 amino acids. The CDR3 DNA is TGTGCCAGCAGTTTATCTTCGGTAGGAACAGATACGCAGTATTTT. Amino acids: CASSLSSVGTDTQYF.

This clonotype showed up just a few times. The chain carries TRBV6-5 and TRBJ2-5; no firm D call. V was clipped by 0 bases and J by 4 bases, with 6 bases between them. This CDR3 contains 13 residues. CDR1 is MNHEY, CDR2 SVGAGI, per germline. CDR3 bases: TGTGCCAGCAGTTACTCGTGGGGAGAGACCCAGTACTTC. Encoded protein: CASSYSWGETQYF.

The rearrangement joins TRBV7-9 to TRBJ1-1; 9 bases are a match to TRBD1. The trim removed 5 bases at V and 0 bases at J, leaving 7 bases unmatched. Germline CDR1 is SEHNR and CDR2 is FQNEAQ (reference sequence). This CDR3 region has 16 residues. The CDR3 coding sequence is TGTGCCAGCAGCCCTACTAGGGACAGGGTGAACACTGAAGCTTTCTTT. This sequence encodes CASSPTRDRVNTEAFF. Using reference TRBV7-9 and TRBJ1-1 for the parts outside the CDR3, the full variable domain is DTGVSQNPRHKITKRGQNVTFRCDPISEHNRLYWYRQTLGQGPEFLTYFQNEAQLEKSRLLSDRFSAERPKGSFSTLEIQRTEQGDSAMYLCASSPTRDRVNTEAFFGQGTRLTVV.

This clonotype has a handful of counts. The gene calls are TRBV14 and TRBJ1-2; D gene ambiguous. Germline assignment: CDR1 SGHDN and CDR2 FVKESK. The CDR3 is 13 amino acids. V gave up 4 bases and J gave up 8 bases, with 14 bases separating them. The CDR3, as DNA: TGTGCCAGCAGCCCGCGTGGAAGGGTCGGCTACACCTTC. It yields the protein CASSPRGRVGYTF.

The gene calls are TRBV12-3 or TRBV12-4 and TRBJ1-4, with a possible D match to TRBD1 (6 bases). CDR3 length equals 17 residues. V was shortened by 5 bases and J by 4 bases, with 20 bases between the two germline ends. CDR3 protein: CASSLKLGVQGNEKLFF. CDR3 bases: TGTGCCAGCAGTCTAAAACTGGGAGTACAGGGTAATGAAAAACTGTTTTTT.

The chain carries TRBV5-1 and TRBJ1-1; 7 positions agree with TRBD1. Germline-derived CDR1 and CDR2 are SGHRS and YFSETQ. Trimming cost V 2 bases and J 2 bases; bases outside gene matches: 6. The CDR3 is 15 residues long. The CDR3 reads CASSLRGGSNTEAFF. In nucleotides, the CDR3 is TGCGCCAGCAGCTTAAGAGGGGGCAGCAACACTGAAGCTTTCTTT.